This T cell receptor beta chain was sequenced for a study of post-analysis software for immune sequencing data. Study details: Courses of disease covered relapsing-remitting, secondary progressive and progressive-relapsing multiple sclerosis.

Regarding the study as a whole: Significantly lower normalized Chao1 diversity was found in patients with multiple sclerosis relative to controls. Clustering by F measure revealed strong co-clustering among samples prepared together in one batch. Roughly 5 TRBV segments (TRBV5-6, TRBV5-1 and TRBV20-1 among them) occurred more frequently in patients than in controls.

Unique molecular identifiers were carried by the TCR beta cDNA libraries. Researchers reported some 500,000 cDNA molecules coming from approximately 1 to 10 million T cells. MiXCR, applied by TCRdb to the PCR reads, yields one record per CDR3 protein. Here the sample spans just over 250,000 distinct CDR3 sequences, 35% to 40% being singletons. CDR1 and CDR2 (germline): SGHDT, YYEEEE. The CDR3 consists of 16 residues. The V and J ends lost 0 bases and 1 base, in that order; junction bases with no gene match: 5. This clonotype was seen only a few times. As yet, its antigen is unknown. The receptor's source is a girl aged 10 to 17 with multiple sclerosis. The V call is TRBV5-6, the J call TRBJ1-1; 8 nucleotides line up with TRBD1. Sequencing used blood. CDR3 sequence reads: CASSLGWTGQNTEAFF. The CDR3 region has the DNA TGTGCCAGCAGCTTGGGATGGACAGGGCAGAACACTGAAGCTTTCTTT. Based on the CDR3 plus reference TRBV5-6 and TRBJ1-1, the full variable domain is DAGVTQSPTHLIKTRGQQVTLRCSPKSGHDTVSWYQQALGQGPQFIFQYYEEEERQRGNFPDRFSGHQFPNYSSELNVNALLLGDSALYLCASSLGWTGQNTEAFFGQGTRLTVV.